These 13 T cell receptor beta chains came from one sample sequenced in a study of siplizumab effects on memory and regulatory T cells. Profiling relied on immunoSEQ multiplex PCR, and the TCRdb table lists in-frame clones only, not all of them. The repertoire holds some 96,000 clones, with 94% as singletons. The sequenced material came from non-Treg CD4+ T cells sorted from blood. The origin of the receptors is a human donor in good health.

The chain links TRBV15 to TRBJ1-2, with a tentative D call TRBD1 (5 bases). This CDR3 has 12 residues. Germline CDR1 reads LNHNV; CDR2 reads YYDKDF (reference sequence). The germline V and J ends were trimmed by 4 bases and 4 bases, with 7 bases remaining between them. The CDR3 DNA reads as TGTGCCACCAGCAAAGACAGCTATGGCTACACCTTC. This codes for CATSKDSYGYTF.

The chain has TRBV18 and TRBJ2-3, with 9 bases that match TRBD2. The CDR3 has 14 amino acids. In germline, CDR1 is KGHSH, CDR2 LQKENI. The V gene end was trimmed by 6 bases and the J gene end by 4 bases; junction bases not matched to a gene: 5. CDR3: CASSPVAGADTQYF. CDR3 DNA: TGTGCCAGCTCCCCGGTAGCGGGAGCAGATACGCAGTATTTT. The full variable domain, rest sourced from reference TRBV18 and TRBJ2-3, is NAGVMQNPRHLVRRRGQEARLRCSPMKGHSHVYWYRQLPEEGLKFMVYLQKENIIDESGMPKERFSAEFPKEGPSILRIQQVVRGDSAAYFCASSPVAGADTQYFGPGTRLTVL.

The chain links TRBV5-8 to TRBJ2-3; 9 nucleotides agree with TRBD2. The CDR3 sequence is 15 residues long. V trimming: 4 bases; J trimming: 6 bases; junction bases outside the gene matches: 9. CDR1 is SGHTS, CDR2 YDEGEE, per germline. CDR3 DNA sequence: TGTGCCAGCAGCCCGGCGGGGGGGCTAGATGATACGCAGTATTTT. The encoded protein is CASSPAGGLDDTQYF.

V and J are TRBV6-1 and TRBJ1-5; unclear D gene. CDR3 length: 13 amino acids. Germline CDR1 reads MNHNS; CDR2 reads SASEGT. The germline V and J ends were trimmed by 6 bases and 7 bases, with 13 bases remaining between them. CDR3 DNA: TGTGCCAGCAGCCCGCGTGAGGGCCAGCCCCAGCATTTT. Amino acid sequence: CASSPREGQPQHF.

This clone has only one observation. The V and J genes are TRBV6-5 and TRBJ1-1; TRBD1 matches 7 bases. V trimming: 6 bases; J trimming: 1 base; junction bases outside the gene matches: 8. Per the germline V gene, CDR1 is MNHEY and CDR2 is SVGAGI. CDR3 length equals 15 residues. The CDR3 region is CASRLNRGANTEAFF. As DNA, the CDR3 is TGTGCCAGCAGGCTAAACAGGGGAGCGAACACTGAAGCTTTCTTT.

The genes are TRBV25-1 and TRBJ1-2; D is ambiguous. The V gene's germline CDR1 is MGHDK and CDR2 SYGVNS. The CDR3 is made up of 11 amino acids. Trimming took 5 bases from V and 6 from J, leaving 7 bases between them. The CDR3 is CASSLSDGYTF. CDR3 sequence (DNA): TGTGCCAGCAGTCTCTCCGATGGCTACACCTTC.

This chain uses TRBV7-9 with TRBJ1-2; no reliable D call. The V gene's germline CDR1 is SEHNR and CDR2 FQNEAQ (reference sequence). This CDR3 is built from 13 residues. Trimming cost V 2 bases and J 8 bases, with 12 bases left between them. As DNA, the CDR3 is TGTGCCAGCAGCTTACCTAACAGTGGGGGCTACACCTTC. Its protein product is CASSLPNSGGYTF. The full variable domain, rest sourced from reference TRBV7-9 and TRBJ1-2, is DTGVSQNPRHKITKRGQNVTFRCDPISEHNRLYWYRQTLGQGPEFLTYFQNEAQLEKSRLLSDRFSAERPKGSFSTLEIQRTEQGDSAMYLCASSLPNSGGYTFGSGTRLTVV.

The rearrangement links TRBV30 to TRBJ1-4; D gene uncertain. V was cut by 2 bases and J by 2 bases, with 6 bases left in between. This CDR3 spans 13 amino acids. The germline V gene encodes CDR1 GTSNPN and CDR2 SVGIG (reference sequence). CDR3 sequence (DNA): TGTGCCTGGAGTACCGGGACTAATGAAAAACTGTTTTTT. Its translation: CAWSTGTNEKLFF.

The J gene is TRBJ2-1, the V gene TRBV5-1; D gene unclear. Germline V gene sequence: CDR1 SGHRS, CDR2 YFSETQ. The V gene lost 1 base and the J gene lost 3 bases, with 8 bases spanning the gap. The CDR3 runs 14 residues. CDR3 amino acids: CASSLTTRYNEQFF. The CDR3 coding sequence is TGCGCCAGCAGCTTGACTACCCGCTACAATGAGCAGTTCTTC.

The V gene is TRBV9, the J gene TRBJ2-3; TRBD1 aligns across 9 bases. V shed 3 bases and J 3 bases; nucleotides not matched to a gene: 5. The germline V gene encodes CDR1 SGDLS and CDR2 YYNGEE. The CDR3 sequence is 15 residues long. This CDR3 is CASSAWDRETDTQYF. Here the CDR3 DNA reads TGTGCCAGCAGCGCGTGGGACAGGGAGACAGATACGCAGTATTTT.

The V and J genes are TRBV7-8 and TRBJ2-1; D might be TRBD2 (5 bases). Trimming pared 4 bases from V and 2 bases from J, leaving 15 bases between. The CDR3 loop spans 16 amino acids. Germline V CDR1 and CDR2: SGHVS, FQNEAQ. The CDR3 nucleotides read TGTGCCAGCAGCTCCCCCCTAGCAGTACCCTACAATGAGCAGTTCTTC. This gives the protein CASSSPLAVPYNEQFF.

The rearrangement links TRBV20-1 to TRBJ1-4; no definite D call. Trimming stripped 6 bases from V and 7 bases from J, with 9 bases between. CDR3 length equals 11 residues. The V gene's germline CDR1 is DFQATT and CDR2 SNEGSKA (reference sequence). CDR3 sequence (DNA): TGCAGTGCGGGTTTAGGTGAAAAACTGTTTTTT. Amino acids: CSAGLGEKLFF.

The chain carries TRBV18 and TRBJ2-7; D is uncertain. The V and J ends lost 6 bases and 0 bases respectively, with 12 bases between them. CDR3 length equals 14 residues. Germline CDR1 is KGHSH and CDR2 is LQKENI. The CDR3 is CASSPTWSSYEQYF. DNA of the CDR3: TGTGCCAGCTCTCCTACATGGTCCTCCTACGAGCAGTACTTC.